This T cell receptor (beta chain) appears in the sequencing data of a study of CD8+CD57+ T cells in acquired aplastic anemia. Across the study: DNA per sorted CD4+ or CD8+ sample ranged about 0.18 to 30 ug, averaging approximately 3.1 ug. The average read count for CD4+ cells in healthy donors was roughly 10 million. Overall study findings and caveats: Patients and controls turned out to have more than 25 CD8+ CDR3 sequences in common. Controls and patients did not differ significantly in CD8+ Simpson's diversity.

As concerns this clonotype: The antigen remains unidentified.

This CDR3 is built from 13 residues. V lost 5 bases, J lost 3 bases, and 10 bases lay in between. Genomic DNA provided the template from which TCR beta VDJ and CDR3 profiles were obtained. TCRdb used MiXCR to reprocess the reads, holding one entry per CDR3 protein. The sample has about 400,000 distinct CDR3 sequences; about 70% are singletons. This chain joins TRBV12-3 or TRBV12-4 and TRBJ1-1; a possible D gene is TRBD1 (5 bases). The sample was sorted CD4+, CD8+, or CD8+CD57+ T cells (not recorded which) from PBMCs. This sequence originates from a human donor in good health, serving as a control. This chain's CDR3 is CASSDKGDTEAFF. The CDR3 DNA sequence: TGTGCCAGCAGTGACAAAGGGGACACTGAAGCTTTCTTT.